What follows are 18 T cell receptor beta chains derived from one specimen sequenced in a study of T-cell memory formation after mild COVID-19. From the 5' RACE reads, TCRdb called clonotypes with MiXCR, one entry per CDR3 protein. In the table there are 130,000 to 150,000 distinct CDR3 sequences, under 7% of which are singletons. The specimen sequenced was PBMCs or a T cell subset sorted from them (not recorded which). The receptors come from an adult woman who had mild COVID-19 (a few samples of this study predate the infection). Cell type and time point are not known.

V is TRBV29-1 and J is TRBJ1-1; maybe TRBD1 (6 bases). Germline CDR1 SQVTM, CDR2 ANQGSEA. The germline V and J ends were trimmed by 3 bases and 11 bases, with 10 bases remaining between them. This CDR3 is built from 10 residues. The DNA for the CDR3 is TGCAGCGTTGAGAGAGGGGGGGCTTTCTTT. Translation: CSVERGGAFF.

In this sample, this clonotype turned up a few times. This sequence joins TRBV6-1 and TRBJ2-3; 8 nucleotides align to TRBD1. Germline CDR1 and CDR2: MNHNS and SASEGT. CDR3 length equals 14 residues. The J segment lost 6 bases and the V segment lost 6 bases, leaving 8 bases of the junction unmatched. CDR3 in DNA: TGTGCCAGCAGGCCGGACAGGGTGAGCGATACGCAGTATTTT. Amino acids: CASRPDRVSDTQYF.

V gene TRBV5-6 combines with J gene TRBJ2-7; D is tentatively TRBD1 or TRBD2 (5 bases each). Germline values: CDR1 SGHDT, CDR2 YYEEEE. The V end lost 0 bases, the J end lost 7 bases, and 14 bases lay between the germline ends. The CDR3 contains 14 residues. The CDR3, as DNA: TGTGCCAGCAGCTTGGTGACCCTCTGGGGGGAGCAGTACTTC. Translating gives CASSLVTLWGEQYF. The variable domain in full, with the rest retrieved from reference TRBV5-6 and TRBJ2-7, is DAGVTQSPTHLIKTRGQQVTLRCSPKSGHDTVSWYQQALGQGPQFIFQYYEEEERQRGNFPDRFSGHQFPNYSSELNVNALLLGDSALYLCASSLVTLWGEQYFGPGTRLTVT.

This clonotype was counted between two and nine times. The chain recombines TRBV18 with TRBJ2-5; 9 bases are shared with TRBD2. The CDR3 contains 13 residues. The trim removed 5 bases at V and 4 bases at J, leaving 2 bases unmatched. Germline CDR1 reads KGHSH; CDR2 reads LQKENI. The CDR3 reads CASSAGLAETQYF. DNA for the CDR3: TGTGCCAGCTCAGCGGGACTAGCAGAGACCCAGTACTTC. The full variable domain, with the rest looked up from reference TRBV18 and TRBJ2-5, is NAGVMQNPRHLVRRRGQEARLRCSPMKGHSHVYWYRQLPEEGLKFMVYLQKENIIDESGMPKERFSAEFPKEGPSILRIQQVVRGDSAAYFCASSAGLAETQYFGPGTRLLVL.

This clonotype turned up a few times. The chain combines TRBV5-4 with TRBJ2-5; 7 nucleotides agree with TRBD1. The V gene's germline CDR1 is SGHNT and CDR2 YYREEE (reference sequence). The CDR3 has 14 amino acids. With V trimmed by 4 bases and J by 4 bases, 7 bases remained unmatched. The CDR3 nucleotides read TGTGCCAGCAGCCCTAGACAGGGAATAGAGACCCAGTACTTC. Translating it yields CASSPRQGIETQYF.

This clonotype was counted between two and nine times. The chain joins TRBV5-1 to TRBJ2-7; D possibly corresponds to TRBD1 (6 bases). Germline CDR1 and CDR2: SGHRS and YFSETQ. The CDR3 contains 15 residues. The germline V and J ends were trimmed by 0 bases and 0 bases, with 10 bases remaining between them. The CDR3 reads CASSLAQGGSYEQYF. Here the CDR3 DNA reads TGCGCCAGCAGCTTGGCACAGGGCGGCTCCTACGAGCAGTACTTC.

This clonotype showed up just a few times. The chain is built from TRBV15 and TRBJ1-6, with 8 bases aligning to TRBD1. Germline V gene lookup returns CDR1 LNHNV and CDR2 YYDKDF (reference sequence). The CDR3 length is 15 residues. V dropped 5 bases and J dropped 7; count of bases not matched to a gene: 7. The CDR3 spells CATSYLDRGNSPLHF. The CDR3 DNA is TGTGCCACCAGCTATCTAGACAGGGGCAATTCACCCCTCCACTTT.

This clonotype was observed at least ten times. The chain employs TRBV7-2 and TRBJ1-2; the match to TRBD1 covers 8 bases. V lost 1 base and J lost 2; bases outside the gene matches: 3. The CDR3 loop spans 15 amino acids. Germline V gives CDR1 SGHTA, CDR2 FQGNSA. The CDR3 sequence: CASSLGQGANYGYTF. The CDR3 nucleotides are TGTGCCAGCAGCTTAGGCCAGGGGGCCAACTATGGCTACACCTTC.

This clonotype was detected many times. CDR3 protein: CAISSGTENIQYF. In DNA, the CDR3 is TGTGCCATCAGTAGCGGGACAGAAAACATTCAGTACTTC. The chain recombines TRBV10-3 with TRBJ2-4; D could derive from TRBD1 or TRBD2 (7 bases each). The CDR3 sequence is 13 residues long. Germline assignment: CDR1 ENHRY and CDR2 SYGVKD. The germline V and J ends were trimmed by 5 bases and 5 bases, with 10 bases remaining between them.

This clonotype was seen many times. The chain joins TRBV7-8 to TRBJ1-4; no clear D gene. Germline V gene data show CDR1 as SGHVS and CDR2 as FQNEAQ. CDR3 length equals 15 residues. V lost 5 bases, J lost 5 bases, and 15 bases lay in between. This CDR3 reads CASSPHLIGNEKLFF. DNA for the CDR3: TGTGCCAGCAGCCCCCACCTCATCGGGAATGAAAAACTGTTTTTT.

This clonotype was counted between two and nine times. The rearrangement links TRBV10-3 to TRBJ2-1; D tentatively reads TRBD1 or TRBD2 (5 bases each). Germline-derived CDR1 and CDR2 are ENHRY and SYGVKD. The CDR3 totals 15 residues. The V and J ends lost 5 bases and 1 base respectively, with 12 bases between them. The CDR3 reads CAISSGTPSYNEQFF. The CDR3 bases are TGTGCCATCAGTTCCGGGACCCCTTCCTACAATGAGCAGTTCTTC.

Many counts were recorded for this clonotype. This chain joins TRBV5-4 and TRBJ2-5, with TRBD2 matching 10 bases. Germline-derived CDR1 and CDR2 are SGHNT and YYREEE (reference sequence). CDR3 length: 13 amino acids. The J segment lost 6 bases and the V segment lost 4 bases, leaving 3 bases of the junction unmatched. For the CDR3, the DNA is TGTGCCAGCAGCAATAGCGGGGGGAAGACCCAGTACTTC. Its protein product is CASSNSGGKTQYF. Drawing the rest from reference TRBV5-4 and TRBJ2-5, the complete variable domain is ETGVTQSPTHLIKTRGQQVTLRCSSQSGHNTVSWYQQALGQGPQFIFQYYREEENGRGNFPPRFSGLQFPNYSSELNVNALELDDSALYLCASSNSGGKTQYFGPGTRLLVL.

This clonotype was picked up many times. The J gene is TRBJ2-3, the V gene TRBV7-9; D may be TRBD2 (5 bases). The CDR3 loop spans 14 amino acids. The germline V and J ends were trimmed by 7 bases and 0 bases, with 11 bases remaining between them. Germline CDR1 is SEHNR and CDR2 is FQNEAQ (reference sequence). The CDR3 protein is CASKSERSTDTQYF. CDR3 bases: TGTGCCAGCAAGTCGGAGCGGAGCACAGATACGCAGTATTTT.

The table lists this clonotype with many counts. CDR3 amino acids: CASSGNRETQYF. CDR3 bases: TGTGCCAGCAGCGGGAACCGGGAGACCCAGTACTTC. The chain uses TRBV5-6 and TRBJ2-5; no clear D gene. Trimming cost V 4 bases and J 5 bases, with 9 bases left between them. Germline assignment: CDR1 SGHDT and CDR2 YYEEEE. The CDR3 spans 12 residues.

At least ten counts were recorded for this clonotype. As DNA, the CDR3 is TGTGCCAGCAGCTTAAGAGGTCTCGGGAATGAGCAGTTCTTC. It is translated as CASSLRGLGNEQFF. This sequence joins TRBV7-3 and TRBJ2-1; no firm D call. CDR3 size: 14 residues. The germline V and J ends were trimmed by 1 base and 7 bases, with 11 bases remaining between them. The V gene's germline CDR1 is SGHTA and CDR2 FQGTGA.

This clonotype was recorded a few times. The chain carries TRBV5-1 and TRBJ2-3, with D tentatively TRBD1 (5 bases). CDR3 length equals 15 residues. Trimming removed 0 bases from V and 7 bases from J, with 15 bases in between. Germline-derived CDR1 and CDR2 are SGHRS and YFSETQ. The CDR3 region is CASSLGGFGRNTQYF. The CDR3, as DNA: TGCGCCAGCAGCTTGGGGGGCTTTGGCAGAAATACGCAGTATTTT.

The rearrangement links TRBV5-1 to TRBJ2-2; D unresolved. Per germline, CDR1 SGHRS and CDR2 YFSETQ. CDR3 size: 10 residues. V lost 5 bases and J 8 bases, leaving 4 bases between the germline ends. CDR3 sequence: CASRGGELFF. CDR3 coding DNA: TGCGCCAGCAGGGGAGGGGAGCTGTTTTTT.

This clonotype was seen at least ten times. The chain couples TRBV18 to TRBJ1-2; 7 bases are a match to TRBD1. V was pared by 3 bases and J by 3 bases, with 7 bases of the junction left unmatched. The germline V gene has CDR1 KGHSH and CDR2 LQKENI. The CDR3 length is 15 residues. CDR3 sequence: CASSPKGAFDYGYTF. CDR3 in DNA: TGTGCCAGCTCACCGAAGGGGGCCTTTGACTATGGCTACACCTTC.